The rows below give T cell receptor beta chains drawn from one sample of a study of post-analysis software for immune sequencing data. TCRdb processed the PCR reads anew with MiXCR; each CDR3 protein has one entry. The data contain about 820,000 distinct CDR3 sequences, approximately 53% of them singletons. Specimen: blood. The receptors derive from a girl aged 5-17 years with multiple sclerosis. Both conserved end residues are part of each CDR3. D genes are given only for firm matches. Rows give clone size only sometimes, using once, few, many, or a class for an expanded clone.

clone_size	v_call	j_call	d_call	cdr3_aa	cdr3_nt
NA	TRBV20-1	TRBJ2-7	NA	CSAQNETSGPERYEQYF	TGCAGTGCCCAGAATGAGACCTCGGGACCGGAGCGCTACGAGCAGTACTTC
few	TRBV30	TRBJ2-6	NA	CAWSRRLYSGANVLTF	TGTGCCTGGAGCCGTCGCCTATACTCTGGGGCCAACGTCCTGACTTTC
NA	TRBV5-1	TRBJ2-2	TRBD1	CASSSTGYNTGALFF	TGCGCCAGCAGCTCGACAGGGTATAACACCGGGGCGCTGTTTTTT
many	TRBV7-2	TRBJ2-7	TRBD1	CASSSRTGNYEQYF	TGTGCCAGCAGCTCCCGGACAGGGAACTACGAGCAGTACTTC
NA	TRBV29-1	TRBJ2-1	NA	CSVEVKGGSYNEQFF	TGCAGCGTTGAAGTCAAGGGGGGCTCCTACAATGAGCAGTTCTTC
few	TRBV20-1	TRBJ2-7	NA	CSTGPAGTQYF	TGCAGTACGGGCCCCGCCGGAACCCAGTACTTC
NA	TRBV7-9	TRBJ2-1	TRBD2	CASSSRRAGDTYNEQFF	TGTGCCAGCAGCTCACGGAGAGCGGGGGATACTTACAATGAGCAGTTCTTC
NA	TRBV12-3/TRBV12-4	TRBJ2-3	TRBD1	CASSFRGIGGYSTDTQYF	TGTGCCAGCAGTTTCAGGGGGATAGGGGGATATAGCACAGATACGCAGTATTTT
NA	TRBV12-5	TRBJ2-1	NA	CASGLLIAALREEQFF	TGTGCTAGTGGTTTGCTCATAGCGGCCTTGAGGGAGGAGCAGTTCTTC
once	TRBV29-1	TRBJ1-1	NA	CSGTPGGGTEAFF	TGCAGCGGGACCCCCGGGGGAGGCACTGAAGCTTTCTTT
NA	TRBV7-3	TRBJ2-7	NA	CASSLGIGYEQYF	TGTGCCAGCAGCTTAGGAATAGGCTACGAGCAGTACTTC
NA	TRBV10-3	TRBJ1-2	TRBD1	CAISGNLGQGFYGYTF	TGTGCCATCAGCGGAAACCTGGGACAGGGCTTCTATGGCTACACCTTC
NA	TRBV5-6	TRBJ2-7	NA	CASSLRILGPYEQYF	TGTGCCAGCAGCTTGAGGATCCTGGGCCCCTACGAGCAGTACTTC
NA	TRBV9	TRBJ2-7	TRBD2	CASSGTGTSAYEQYF	TGTGCCAGCAGCGGGACCGGGACTAGCGCTTACGAGCAGTACTTC
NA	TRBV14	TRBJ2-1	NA	CASSVLTGPDYNEQFF	TGTGCCAGCAGCGTATTAACAGGGCCGGACTACAATGAGCAGTTCTTC
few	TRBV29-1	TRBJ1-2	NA	CSVKYIAGRYGYTF	TGCAGCGTTAAGTACATCGCAGGGAGGTATGGCTACACCTTC
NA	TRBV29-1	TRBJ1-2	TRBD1	CSVDGDRGKKYGYTF	TGCAGCGTTGATGGGGACAGGGGGAAAAAGTATGGCTACACCTTC
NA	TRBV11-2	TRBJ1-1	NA	CASSQITGRTEAFF	TGTGCCAGCAGCCAGATCACAGGGCGGACTGAAGCTTTCTTT
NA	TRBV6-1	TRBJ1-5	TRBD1	CASMADRAGNQPQHF	TGTGCCAGCATGGCGGACAGGGCGGGAAATCAGCCCCAGCATTTT
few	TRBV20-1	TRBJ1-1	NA	CSARDNTEVEAFF	TGCAGTGCTAGAGATAATACGGAGGTGGAAGCTTTCTTT
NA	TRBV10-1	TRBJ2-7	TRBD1	CASSDTRTGGKEQYF	TGCGCCAGCAGTGACACCAGGACAGGGGGAAAGGAGCAGTACTTC
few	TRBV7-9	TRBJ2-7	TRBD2	CASSLGGRCYEQYF	TGTGCCAGCAGCTTAGGCGGGAGGTGCTACGAGCAGTACTTC
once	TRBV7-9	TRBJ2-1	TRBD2	CASSALTSGSLDEQFF	TGTGCCAGCAGCGCCTTGACTAGCGGGAGTCTCGATGAGCAGTTCTTC
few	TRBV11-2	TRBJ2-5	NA	CASSTIAYPLVRDATQETQYF	TGTGCCAGCAGCACTATAGCTTACCCTCTTGTCCGGGACGCCACACAAGAGACCCAGTACTTC
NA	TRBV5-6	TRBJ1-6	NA	CASSLSNNSPLHF	TGTGCCAGCAGCTTATCTAATAATTCACCCCTCCACTTT
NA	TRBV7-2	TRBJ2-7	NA	CASSLTPEISYEQYF	TGTGCCAGCAGCCTAACCCCGGAGATCTCCTACGAGCAGTACTTC
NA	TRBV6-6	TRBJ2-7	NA	CASRQGSNEQYF	TGTGCCAGCAGACAGGGTAGTAACGAGCAGTACTTC
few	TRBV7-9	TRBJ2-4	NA	CASRSPDSDIQYF	TGTGCCAGCAGGTCACCGGACTCGGACATTCAGTACTTC
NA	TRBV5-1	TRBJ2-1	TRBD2	CASSGGGGRGSYNEQFF	TGCGCCAGCAGCGGAGGAGGCGGGAGGGGCTCCTACAATGAGCAGTTCTTC
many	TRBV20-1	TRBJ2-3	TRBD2	CSPTSGTGTQYF	TGCAGTCCGACTAGCGGGACCGGTACGCAGTATTTT